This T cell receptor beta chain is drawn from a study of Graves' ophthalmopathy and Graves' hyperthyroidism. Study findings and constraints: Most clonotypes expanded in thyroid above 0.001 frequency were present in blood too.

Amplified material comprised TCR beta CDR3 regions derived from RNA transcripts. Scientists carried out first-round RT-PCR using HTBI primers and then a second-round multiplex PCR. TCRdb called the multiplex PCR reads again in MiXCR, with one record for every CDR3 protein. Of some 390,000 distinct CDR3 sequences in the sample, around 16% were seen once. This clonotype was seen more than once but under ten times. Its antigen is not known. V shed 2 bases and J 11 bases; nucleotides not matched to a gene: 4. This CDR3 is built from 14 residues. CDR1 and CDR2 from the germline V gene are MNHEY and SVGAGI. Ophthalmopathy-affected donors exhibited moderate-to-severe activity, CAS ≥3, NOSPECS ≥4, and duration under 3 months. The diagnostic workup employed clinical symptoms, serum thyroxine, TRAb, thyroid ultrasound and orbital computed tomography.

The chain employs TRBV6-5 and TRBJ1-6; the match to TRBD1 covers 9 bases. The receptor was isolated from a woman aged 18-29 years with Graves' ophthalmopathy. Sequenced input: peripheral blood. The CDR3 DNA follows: TGTGCCAGCAGTTACAGGGACAGGGTGACACCCCTCCACTTT. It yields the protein CASSYRDRVTPLHF.